A single sample gave rise to the 10 T cell receptor beta chains below, sequenced in a study of blood T cell repertoires in COVID-19. TCRdb's table, derived via immunoSEQ multiplex PCR, lists solely in-frame clones and lacks some. The sample has around 200,000 clones, roughly 85% seen once. The sequenced sample consisted of PBMCs or T cells enriched from blood (not recorded which). The receptors here all came from a middle-aged woman with acute COVID-19.

This chain uses TRBV3-1 (or the pseudogene TRBV3-2) with TRBJ2-3; 11 bases agree with TRBD2. This CDR3 is 16 amino acids long. Germline assignment: CDR1 LGHDT and CDR2 YNNKEL (reference sequence). V dropped 6 bases and J dropped 3; count of bases not matched to a gene: 8. The CDR3 region has the DNA TGTGCCAGCAGTCCCTATAGCGGGGGGGTTACAGATACGCAGTATTTT. It codes for CASSPYSGGVTDTQYF.

V usage is TRBV27 and J usage is TRBJ1-1, with TRBD1 matching 8 bases. V shed 3 bases and J 8 bases; nucleotides not matched to a gene: 2. Germline V gene sequence: CDR1 MNHEY, CDR2 SMNVEV (reference sequence). The CDR3 loop spans 12 amino acids. CDR3: CASSLRTGEAFF. The CDR3 DNA follows: TGTGCCAGCAGTTTGCGGACAGGGGAAGCTTTCTTT.

This sequence joins TRBV7-9 and TRBJ1-1; the D is unclear. This CDR3 spans 14 amino acids. The ends were cut back, 2 bases at V and 3 bases at J, with 10 bases in the middle. CDR1 is SEHNR, CDR2 FQNEAQ, per germline (reference sequence). The DNA for the CDR3 is TGTGCCAGCAGCTTAATTCCCGGGGACACTGAAGCTTTCTTT. Amino acids: CASSLIPGDTEAFF.

V usage is TRBV19 and J usage is TRBJ2-5; TRBD2 might be the D (6 bases). With 4 bases removed from V and 4 bases from J, the gap between germline ends came to 13 bases. The germline CDR1 and CDR2 sequences are LNHDA and SQIVND (reference sequence). The CDR3 spans 14 residues. CDR3 loop: CASSTLGGRETQYF. The DNA of the CDR3 is TGTGCCAGTAGTACCCTCGGGGGTCGAGAGACCCAGTACTTC. The complete variable domain, with remaining parts taken from reference TRBV19 and TRBJ2-5, reads DGGITQSPKYLFRKEGQNVTLSCEQNLNHDAMYWYRQDPGQGLRLIYYSQIVNDFQKGDIAEGYSVSREKKESFPLTVTSAQKNPTAFYLCASSTLGGRETQYFGPGTRLLVL.

The chain links TRBV6-5 to TRBJ1-2; no firm D call. Germline V lookup: CDR1 MNHEY, CDR2 SVGAGI. This CDR3 is 12 amino acids long. The V gene lost 2 bases and the J gene lost 4 bases, with 5 bases spanning the gap. CDR3 nucleotides: TGTGCCAGCAGTTACGGCTCCTATGGCTACACCTTC. Translation gives CASSYGSYGYTF.

This sequence joins TRBV2 and TRBJ2-1; 11 bases are shared with TRBD2. Per the germline V gene, CDR1 is SNHLY and CDR2 is FYNNEI. The CDR3 has 18 amino acids. J lost 3 bases, V lost 1 base, and 8 bases had no gene match. The CDR3 coding sequence is TGTGCCAGCAGTGAAGACGTAGCGGGGGGGGTTAACTACAATGAGCAGTTCTTC. Its protein is CASSEDVAGGVNYNEQFF.

This chain joins TRBV5-1 and TRBJ2-1; weak D call: TRBD1 (6 bases). CDR3 length equals 14 residues. Trimming stripped 0 bases from V and 8 bases from J, with 12 bases between. Germline assignment: CDR1 SGHRS and CDR2 YFSETQ. CDR3 protein: CASSLDRVSDEQFF. CDR3 bases: TGCGCCAGCAGCTTGGACAGGGTGTCGGATGAGCAGTTCTTC.

The chain is built from TRBV19 and TRBJ2-1, with D maybe TRBD2 (6 bases). V was cut by 5 bases and J by 6 bases, with 11 bases left in between. CDR1 is LNHDA and CDR2 is SQIVND in the germline V gene (reference sequence). The CDR3 extends over 13 amino acids. As DNA, the CDR3 is TGTGCCAGTAGTTGGCTAGCGCGCAATGAGCAGTTCTTC. Residues: CASSWLARNEQFF.

J is TRBJ1-1 and V is TRBV29-1; D gene ambiguous. In germline, CDR1 is SQVTM, CDR2 ANQGSEA. V shed 3 bases and J shed 5 bases, with 4 bases lying between them. The CDR3 has 10 amino acids. The CDR3 sequence is CSVDSTEAFF. CDR3 coding DNA: TGCAGCGTTGACAGTACTGAAGCTTTCTTT.

This clone was seen a single time. The chain is built from TRBV5-4 and TRBJ2-3, with D perhaps matching TRBD1 (5 bases). V lost 6 bases, J lost 5 bases, and 16 bases lay in between. Germline assignment: CDR1 SGHNT and CDR2 YYREEE (reference sequence). This CDR3 has 14 amino acids. DNA of the CDR3: TGTGCCAGCACCATCGCAGGGCCCGAAGATACGCAGTATTTT. Protein product: CASTIAGPEDTQYF.